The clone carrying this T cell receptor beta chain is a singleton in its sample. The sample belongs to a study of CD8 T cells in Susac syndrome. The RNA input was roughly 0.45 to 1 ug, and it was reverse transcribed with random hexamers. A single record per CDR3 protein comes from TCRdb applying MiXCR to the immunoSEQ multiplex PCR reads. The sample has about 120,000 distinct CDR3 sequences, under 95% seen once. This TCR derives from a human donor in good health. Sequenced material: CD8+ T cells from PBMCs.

CDR3 DNA: TGTGCCAGCTCAGGGGTTGCTGGAAACACCATATATTTT. This sequence encodes CASSGVAGNTIYF. J is TRBJ1-3 and V is TRBV19, with D possibly being TRBD1 (6 bases). This CDR3 region has 13 residues. Germline CDR1 LNHDA, CDR2 SQIVND (reference sequence). With 9 bases removed from V and 2 bases from J, the gap between germline ends came to 11 bases. The whole variable domain, remainder taken from reference TRBV19 and TRBJ1-3, is DGGITQSPKYLFRKEGQNVTLSCEQNLNHDAMYWYRQDPGQGLRLIYYSQIVNDFQKGDIAEGYSVSREKKESFPLTVTSAQKNPTAFYLCASSGVAGNTIYFGEGSWLTVV.